These 3 T cell receptor beta chains share one sample of origin, sequenced in a study of shared clonotypes between healthy human individuals. Here immunoSEQ multiplex PCR was the method, and the copy in TCRdb shows in-frame clones only, minus some. In the table there are 2 million to 2.5 million clones, approximately 93% of which are singletons. The specimen was naive CD4+ T cells from PBMCs. As for subset: CD45RA+ positively selected. The receptors derive from a man aged 18 to 30 in good health. Some clones in this sample may be carry-over from other donors' samples.

As regards this clone: The sample holds other DNA sequences that translate to the same CDR3. The rearrangement uses TRBV9 and TRBJ2-1; D unresolved. There are 14 residues in the CDR3. The germline gives CDR1 SGDLS, CDR2 YYNGEE. The germline V and J ends were trimmed by 0 bases and 2 bases, with 6 bases remaining between them. Written as DNA, the CDR3 is TGTGCCAGCAGCGTAGGTCGGGCCTACAATGAGCAGTTCTTC. Translated, it gives CASSVGRAYNEQFF.

The chain is built from TRBV6-4 and TRBJ2-1; D gene ambiguous. V dropped 6 bases and J dropped 0 bases, with 12 bases sitting between them. The V gene's germline CDR1 is MRHNA and CDR2 SNTAGT. This CDR3 has 15 residues. DNA of the CDR3: TGTGCCAGCAGCCTAGAGGCCTCCTCCTACAATGAGCAGTTCTTC. This gives the protein CASSLEASSYNEQFF.

The chain combines TRBV5-1 with TRBJ2-1, with 9 bases aligning to TRBD2. Germline V gives CDR1 SGHRS, CDR2 YFSETQ. The CDR3 has 15 residues. Trimming at V came to 4 bases and at J to 5 bases, leaving 7 bases not matched to a gene. DNA for the CDR3: TGCGCCAGCAGCAAGAGCGGGAGGCCCGACAATGAGCAGTTCTTC. It translates to CASSKSGRPDNEQFF.